The 26 T cell receptor beta chains presented below share a single source sample, sequenced in a study of shared clonotypes between healthy human individuals. The assay was immunoSEQ multiplex PCR, and TCRdb's table has in-frame clones only and misses some. The sample shows hundreds of thousands of clones, around three quarters of them seen only once. Sequencing input: memory CD4+ T cells sorted from blood. Subset meaning: CD45RA-negative fraction. These receptors all stem from a woman in her 30s in good health.

The chain joins TRBV28 to TRBJ2-5; tentatively, D is TRBD2 (6 bases). The CDR3 runs 15 residues. The V and J ends lost 6 bases and 2 bases respectively, with 16 bases between them. The germline V gene encodes CDR1 MDHEN and CDR2 SYDVKM. The CDR3 region is CASRDGTLIQETQYF. CDR3 coding DNA: TGTGCCAGCAGGGACGGGACTCTGATTCAAGAGACCCAGTACTTC.

Here the CDR3 DNA reads TGTGCCAGCAGTGCTTCGGTAGCCTACGAGCAGTACTTC. It is translated as CASSASVAYEQYF. This chain connects TRBV2 to TRBJ2-7; D not certain. Per the germline V gene, CDR1 is SNHLY and CDR2 is FYNNEI. V dropped 4 bases and J dropped 2 bases, with 9 bases sitting between them. There are 13 residues in the CDR3.

The rearrangement links TRBV7-8 to TRBJ2-1, with D perhaps matching TRBD1 or TRBD2 (5 bases each). The CDR3 loop spans 14 amino acids. Trimming removed 5 bases at V and 3 bases at J, with 11 bases between. Germline CDR1 is SGHVS and CDR2 is FQNEAQ. The CDR3 here is CASSPPGRYNEQFF. DNA of the CDR3: TGTGCCAGCAGCCCACCGGGACGCTACAATGAGCAGTTCTTC.

This chain joins TRBV10-1 and TRBJ2-7, with D perhaps given as TRBD1 or TRBD2 (5 bases each). V gave up 3 bases and J gave up 5 bases, with 14 bases separating them. The CDR3 runs 14 residues. The V gene's germline CDR1 is WNHNN and CDR2 SYGVQD (reference sequence). The CDR3 sequence: CASSEPGPRDEQYF. CDR3 DNA: TGCGCCAGCAGTGAACCGGGGCCCAGGGACGAGCAGTACTTC.

In the case of this clone: Within the sample, other DNA sequences also encode this same CDR3. This rearrangement joins TRBV29-1 to TRBJ2-7; D gene ambiguous. The V gene lost 2 bases and the J gene lost 1 base, with 6 bases spanning the gap. The CDR3 runs to 12 residues. Germline CDR1 is SQVTM and CDR2 is ANQGSEA. This chain's CDR3 is CSVEKDSYEQYF. The CDR3 nucleotides are TGCAGCGTTGAAAAAGATTCCTACGAGCAGTACTTC.

The chain couples TRBV7-2 to TRBJ1-2; D is ambiguous. Per the germline V gene, CDR1 is SGHTA and CDR2 is FQGNSA. The V end was cut by 5 bases, the J end by 4 bases, with 8 bases between. CDR3 length: 12 amino acids. The chain's CDR3 is CASSEVSYGYTF. CDR3 coding DNA: TGTGCCAGCAGCGAGGTTAGCTATGGCTACACCTTC.

The chain recombines TRBV7-3 with TRBJ1-3; D is uncertain. The CDR3 length is 13 residues. Germline CDR1 is SGHTA and CDR2 is FQGTGA. The ends were cut back, 5 bases at V and 2 bases at J, with 7 bases in the middle. The CDR3 DNA reads as TGTGCCAGCAGCCCGCGGGCTGGAAACACCATATATTTT. It translates to CASSPRAGNTIYF.

This clone appeared a single time. CDR3 nucleotide sequence: TGTGCCAGCAGTTTGAGGACCCAGTACTTC. Translation gives CASSLRTQYF. The chain has TRBV27 and TRBJ2-5; D remains unclear. Germline V CDR1 and CDR2: MNHEY, SMNVEV (reference sequence). The CDR3 sequence is 10 residues long. Trimming left V 3 bases short and J 7 bases short, with 3 bases between.

This clone has only a few counts. This chain joins TRBV2 and TRBJ1-5; D perhaps matches TRBD1 (5 bases). The V and J ends lost 6 bases and 4 bases respectively, with 13 bases between them. Germline CDR1 reads SNHLY; CDR2 reads FYNNEI. The CDR3 has 14 residues. CDR3 bases: TGTGCCAGCAGCTCCGACAGTCGTAATCAGCCCCAGCATTTT. Protein sequence: CASSSDSRNQPQHF. The complete variable domain, with remaining parts taken from reference TRBV2 and TRBJ1-5, reads EPEVTQTPSHQVTQMGQEVILRCVPISNHLYFYWYRQILGQKVEFLVSFYNNEISEKSEIFDDQFSVERPDGSNFTLKIRSTKLEDSAMYFCASSSDSRNQPQHFGDGTRLSIL.

CDR3 in amino acids: CASSGTGGARNQPQHF. CDR3 sequence (DNA): TGTGCCAGCAGTGGGACAGGGGGCGCCCGCAATCAGCCCCAGCATTTT. The V and J genes are TRBV2 and TRBJ1-5, with TRBD1 matching 11 bases. Losses at the gene ends were 4 bases for V and 2 bases for J; bases not matched to a gene: 4. Germline V gene data show CDR1 as SNHLY and CDR2 as FYNNEI. This CDR3 spans 16 amino acids.

This clone showed up many times. This rearrangement joins TRBV2 to TRBJ1-2; 8 bases line up with TRBD1. Trimming took 11 bases from V and 7 from J; bases not matched to a gene: 15. From germline, CDR1 is SNHLY and CDR2 FYNNEI. The CDR3 runs 14 residues. The CDR3 DNA sequence: TGTGCCTGCGAACCTGGACAGGGCCGGGGTGGCTACACCTTC. Its translation: CACEPGQGRGGYTF.

CDR3 coding DNA: TGTGCCAGCAGTTACGGACAGGGGGCGGGAGCAGATACGCAGTATTTT. This translates into CASSYGQGAGADTQYF. The chain couples TRBV6-5 to TRBJ2-3, with 11 bases fitting TRBD1. The V segment lost 2 bases and the J segment 4 bases; nucleotides outside the gene matches: 5. The germline V gene has CDR1 MNHEY and CDR2 SVGAGI. This CDR3 comprises 16 residues.

This clone was detected only a few times. The chain is built from TRBV2 and TRBJ2-5; D could derive from TRBD1 or TRBD2 (5 bases each). With 0 bases removed from V and 5 bases from J, the gap between germline ends came to 10 bases. CDR3 length: 14 amino acids. Per germline, CDR1 SNHLY and CDR2 FYNNEI. The CDR3 DNA sequence: TGTGCCAGCAGTGAAGCGGGGGTAGGCGAGACCCAGTACTTC. This gives the protein CASSEAGVGETQYF.

The chain couples TRBV28 to TRBJ2-1, with TRBD2 matching 11 bases. The CDR3 runs 19 residues. The germline gives CDR1 MDHEN, CDR2 SYDVKM. The J segment lost 0 bases and the V segment lost 2 bases, leaving 9 bases of the junction unmatched. The CDR3 is CASSLDPGLAEDSYNEQFF. CDR3 nucleotide sequence: TGTGCCAGCAGTTTAGACCCGGGACTAGCGGAAGACTCCTACAATGAGCAGTTCTTC.

J is TRBJ2-5 and V is TRBV28; 8 bases are shared with TRBD1. The V segment lost 4 bases and the J segment 2 bases; nucleotides outside the gene matches: 3. CDR1 MDHEN and CDR2 SYDVKM come from the germline V gene. The CDR3 extends over 14 amino acids. Here the CDR3 DNA reads TGTGCCAGCAGTTGGACAGGGCTGCAAGAGACCCAGTACTTC. Protein sequence: CASSWTGLQETQYF.

CDR3 in amino acids: CASSFRRGLNTEAFF. DNA of the CDR3: TGTGCCAGCAGTTTCAGGCGGGGCTTGAACACTGAAGCTTTCTTT. The chain is built from TRBV6-5 and TRBJ1-1; a weak D match, TRBD1 (5 bases). The V gene lost 4 bases and the J gene lost 0 bases, with 12 bases spanning the gap. This CDR3 is 15 amino acids long. Per germline, CDR1 MNHEY and CDR2 SVGAGI.

This clone has just one count. The rearrangement joins TRBV10-3 to TRBJ2-2, with TRBD1 matching 7 bases. The germline V gene has CDR1 ENHRY and CDR2 SYGVKD. Trimming cost V 0 bases and J 13 bases; bases outside gene matches: 2. This CDR3 has 12 residues. The DNA for the CDR3 is TGTGCCATCAGTGAGTCGACAGGGAGGCTGTTTTTT. Protein product: CAISESTGRLFF.

The chain combines TRBV28 with TRBJ1-5; 8 nucleotides align to TRBD1. Germline loops: CDR1 MDHEN, CDR2 SYDVKM. The CDR3 consists of 14 residues. V trimming: 3 bases; J trimming: 8 bases; junction bases outside the gene matches: 6. Here the CDR3 DNA reads TGTGCCAGCAGTTTCCCGGACAGGGAAAAGCCCCAGCATTTT. Amino acids: CASSFPDREKPQHF.

The J gene is TRBJ1-1, the V gene TRBV11-2; no clear D. V was cut by 4 bases and J by 1 base, with 7 bases left in between. Germline assignment: CDR1 SGHAT and CDR2 FQNNGV. The CDR3 spans 13 residues. The CDR3 DNA reads as TGTGCCAGCAGCTATAACAGGAACACTGAAGCTTTCTTT. Its protein is CASSYNRNTEAFF.

V usage is TRBV29-1 and J usage is TRBJ1-1; D gene uncertain. V lost 4 bases, J lost 0 bases, and 12 bases lay in between. The CDR3 totals 14 residues. Germline CDR1 SQVTM, CDR2 ANQGSEA. The CDR3 reads CSVARTVMNTEAFF. CDR3 DNA sequence: TGCAGCGTTGCCCGAACAGTAATGAACACTGAAGCTTTCTTT.

This sequence joins TRBV4-1 and TRBJ2-3; 8 bases line up with TRBD1. Germline-derived CDR1 and CDR2 are MGHRA and YSYEKL. The V and J ends lost 4 bases and 2 bases, in that order; junction bases with no gene match: 17. The CDR3 contains 19 residues. CDR3 in amino acids: CASSPFGLPQGANTDTQYF. CDR3 bases: TGCGCCAGCAGCCCCTTTGGTTTGCCCCAGGGGGCAAACACAGATACGCAGTATTTT.

This clone came up once. The rearrangement uses TRBV7-2 and TRBJ2-7; TRBD2 aligns across 11 bases. In germline, CDR1 is SGHTA, CDR2 FQGNSA. V shed 4 bases, J shed 5 bases, and the junction held 7 bases outside the gene matches. This CDR3 is 15 amino acids long. The CDR3 protein is CASSSLAGETHEQYF. The CDR3 nucleotides read TGTGCCAGCAGCTCACTAGCGGGAGAGACTCACGAGCAGTACTTC.

The J gene is TRBJ2-5, the V gene TRBV30; 8 nucleotides line up with TRBD1. Germline V gene data show CDR1 as GTSNPN and CDR2 as SVGIG (reference sequence). This CDR3 contains 15 residues. Trimming cost V 5 bases and J 2 bases; bases outside gene matches: 10. This CDR3 is CAWAPRDRIQETQYF. The CDR3 nucleotides read TGTGCCTGGGCTCCTCGGGACAGGATACAAGAGACCCAGTACTTC.

The chain employs TRBV19 and TRBJ2-3; possibly TRBD1 for D (8 bases). CDR1 and CDR2 (germline): LNHDA, SQIVND (reference sequence). The CDR3 covers 16 residues. The V end lost 5 bases, the J end lost 1 base, and 16 bases lay between the germline ends. The chain's CDR3 is CASSLGQGGGTDTQYF. DNA of the CDR3: TGTGCCAGTAGTTTAGGACAGGGAGGGGGCACAGATACGCAGTATTTT.

About this clone itself: The same CDR3 also results from other DNA sequences found in this sample. This rearrangement joins TRBV4-2 to TRBJ2-2; no reliable D call. From germline, CDR1 is LGHNA and CDR2 YNFKEQ. Trimming took off 0 bases at V and 1 base at J, with 6 bases between the two ends. This CDR3 region has 15 residues. In DNA, the CDR3 is TGTGCCAGCAGCCAAGACGGTGGGAACACCGGGGAGCTGTTTTTT. Amino acids: CASSQDGGNTGELFF.

The chain couples TRBV30 to TRBJ1-4, with D perhaps TRBD1 (5 bases). The CDR3 consists of 18 residues. Germline V CDR1 and CDR2: GTSNPN, SVGIG (reference sequence). The germline V and J ends were trimmed by 0 bases and 7 bases, with 24 bases remaining between them. CDR3 amino acids: CAWSVNTGGIRRREKLFF. For the CDR3, the DNA is TGTGCCTGGAGTGTAAATACGGGGGGGATCCGCAGGCGTGAAAAACTGTTTTTT.